This T cell receptor beta chain appears in the sequencing data of a study of T cells in Graves' hyperthyroidism and ophthalmopathy. Study summary: It was at initial diagnosis, before any treatment, that peripheral blood was collected.

This CDR3 contains 14 residues. V dropped 3 bases and J dropped 0 bases, with 11 bases sitting between them. Germline-derived CDR1 and CDR2 are DFQATT and SNEGSKA (reference sequence). Comments on this clonotype: Its antigen is not known. A much larger clone is a single base away; this may be a read error. A read error is likely, as this CDR3 ends without the conserved phenylalanine or tryptophan.

General study results and limits: Ophthalmopathy and stable hyperthyroidism were separated by a 13 V-J model.

Amplification of TCR beta CDR3 regions was performed using RNA transcripts as template. HTBI primers were employed in a first-round RT-PCR of the TCR CDR3. TCRdb recomputed calls from the multiplex PCR reads with MiXCR, one row per CDR3 protein. The sample carries 400,000 to 600,000 distinct CDR3 sequences, around 21% recorded once. The rearrangement joins TRBV20-1 to TRBJ1-1; D gene ambiguous. The sample was blood. The clonotype was recovered from a man in his late teens or twenties with Graves' hyperthyroidism. This CDR3 reads CSASSQWVNTEAFY. Written as DNA, the CDR3 is TGCAGTGCTAGCTCTCAGTGGGTGAACACTGAAGCTTTCTAT.